This is a list of T cell receptor beta chains from one sample in a study of control samples from healthy donors and cancer patients. Sequencing was performed with immunoSEQ multiplex PCR; in TCRdb, only in-frame clones are kept and a portion is missing. Of 20,000 to 25,000 clones in the sample, approximately 81% were seen once. The sample was PBMCs. The receptors come from a man in his fifties or sixties with colorectal cancer. Both conserved end residues are part of each CDR3. The D gene is left open where the match is weak. The size field is filled for only some rows; it gives once, few, many or a size class.

V gene	clone size	D gene	J gene	CDR3 protein	CDR3 DNA
TRBV14	-	TRBD1	TRBJ1-4	CASSRLQGANNEKLFF	TGTGCCAGCAGCCGTTTACAGGGGGCCAATAATGAAAAACTGTTTTTT
TRBV5-6	-	-	TRBJ1-2	CASSLAGSYGYTF	TGTGCCAGCAGCTTGGCGGGAAGCTATGGCTACACCTTC
TRBV27	-	-	TRBJ1-1	CASSSSQNMNTEAFF	TGTGCCAGCAGTTCATCCCAGAACATGAACACTGAAGCTTTCTTT
TRBV5-1	-	TRBD2	TRBJ2-7	CASSPRGRGSSYEQYF	TGCGCCAGCAGCCCCAGAGGGCGGGGGAGCTCCTACGAGCAGTACTTC
TRBV27	-	-	TRBJ2-7	CASSFWGNYEQYF	TGTGCCAGCAGTTTCTGGGGGAACTACGAGCAGTACTTC
TRBV10-3	-	-	TRBJ1-6	CATRLGQASSYNSPLHF	TGTGCCACTCGATTGGGACAAGCGAGCTCCTATAATTCACCCCTCCACTTT
TRBV5-7	once	-	TRBJ1-1	CASSFGPAEAFF	TGTGCCAGCAGCTTCGGACCCGCTGAAGCTTTCTTT
TRBV24-1	-	TRBD2	TRBJ2-1	CATSAAGGLRNEQFF	TGTGCCACCAGTGCAGCGGGGGGGCTCCGGAATGAGCAGTTCTTC
TRBV5-5	-	-	TRBJ2-5	CASSWNLGTQYF	TGTGCCAGCAGCTGGAACTTGGGGACCCAGTACTTC
TRBV20-1	-	TRBD1	TRBJ1-5	CSASAAGTGPQPQHF	TGCAGTGCTAGTGCGGCCGGGACAGGGCCTCAGCCCCAGCATTTT
TRBV9	-	TRBD1	TRBJ1-1	CASSDGTGRNTEAFF	TGTGCCAGCAGCGATGGGACAGGGCGGAACACTGAAGCTTTCTTT
TRBV5-1	-	TRBD1	TRBJ1-1	CASSSEGARVDEAFF	TGCGCCAGCAGCTCGGAGGGGGCGAGGGTAGATGAAGCTTTCTTT
TRBV19	-	-	TRBJ2-3	CASSQVPRSTDTQYF	TGTGCCAGTAGTCAAGTCCCACGCTCCACAGATACGCAGTATTTT
TRBV5-1	-	TRBD1	TRBJ2-6	CASSWRQGTGANVLTF	TGCGCCAGCAGCTGGAGACAGGGAACTGGGGCCAACGTCCTGACTTTC
TRBV10-2	-	TRBD2	TRBJ2-1	CASSEWGGLYNEQFF	TGCGCCAGCAGTGAGTGGGGGGGACTATACAATGAGCAGTTCTTC
TRBV4-3	-	-	TRBJ1-5	CASSQDRSSPQHF	TGCGCCAGCAGCCAAGATAGGAGTTCGCCCCAGCATTTT
TRBV2	-	TRBD1	TRBJ1-5	CASSVTGSDQPQHF	TGTGCCAGCAGTGTGACAGGGTCGGATCAGCCCCAGCATTTT
TRBV28	-	-	TRBJ1-4	CASFGVGVEKLFF	TGTGCCAGCTTTGGGGTAGGAGTCGAAAAACTGTTTTTT
TRBV2	-	TRBD1	TRBJ2-6	CASLDLIWTGPESGANVLTF	TGTGCCAGCCTCGATCTTATATGGACAGGGCCCGAGTCTGGGGCCAACGTCCTGACTTTC
TRBV6-5	-	-	TRBJ1-2	CASSFFSGSDGYTF	TGTGCCAGCAGTTTTTTTTCAGGGTCGGATGGCTACACCTTC
TRBV10-3	-	TRBD1	TRBJ1-2	CAISLDRERNYGYTF	TGTGCCATCAGTTTAGACAGGGAGCGTAACTATGGCTACACCTTC
TRBV5-1	-	-	TRBJ2-2	CASSLAQANTGELFF	TGCGCCAGCAGCTTGGCCCAGGCGAACACCGGGGAGCTGTTTTTT
TRBV12-3/TRBV12-4	-	TRBD1	TRBJ1-2	CASSLAGGGYTF	TGTGCCAGCAGTTTGGCAGGGGGCGGCTACACCTTC